This TCR beta chain was retrieved from a study of shared clonotypes between healthy human individuals. General study points: The authors expected sequencing depth to affect clonotype sharing among donors.

Clones were read by immunoSEQ multiplex PCR, and TCRdb kept only the in-frame ones, dropping some. The table lists 2 million to 2.5 million clones, 85% to 95% of them singletons, with approximately 1.2% in the top ten. Comments on this clone: Its matching antigen is unknown.

As defined, naive CD8 cells were CD45RO-negative and positively selected for CCR7, with terminally differentiated effector memory CD45RA+ cells excluded. Looked up from germline, CDR1 is MGHRA and CDR2 is YSYEKL. Trimming cost V 2 bases and J 4 bases, with 12 bases left between them. This CDR3 has 15 residues. This clonotype originated in a man aged 18 to 29 in good health. V gene TRBV4-1 combines with J gene TRBJ1-3; unclear D gene. Sequenced material: naive CD8+ T cells sorted from blood. The CDR3 sequence: CASSQLGLGGNTIYF. The CDR3 DNA reads as TGCGCCAGCAGCCAACTAGGACTGGGAGGAAACACCATATATTTT.